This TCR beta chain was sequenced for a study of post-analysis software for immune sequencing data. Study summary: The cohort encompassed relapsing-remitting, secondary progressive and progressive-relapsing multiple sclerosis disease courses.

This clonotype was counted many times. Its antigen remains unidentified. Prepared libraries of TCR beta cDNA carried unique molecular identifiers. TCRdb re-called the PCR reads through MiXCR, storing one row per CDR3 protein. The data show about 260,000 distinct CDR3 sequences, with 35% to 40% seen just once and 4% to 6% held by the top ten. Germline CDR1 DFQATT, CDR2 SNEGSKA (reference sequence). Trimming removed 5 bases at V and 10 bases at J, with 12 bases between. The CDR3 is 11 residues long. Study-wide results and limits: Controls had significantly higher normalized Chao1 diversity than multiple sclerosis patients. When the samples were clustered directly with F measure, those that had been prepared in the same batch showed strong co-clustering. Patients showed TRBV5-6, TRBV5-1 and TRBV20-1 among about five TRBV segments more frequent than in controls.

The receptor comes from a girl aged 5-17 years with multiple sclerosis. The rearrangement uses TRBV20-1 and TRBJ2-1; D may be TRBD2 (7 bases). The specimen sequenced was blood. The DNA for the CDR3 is TGCAGTGCTTTGAGGGGGGGGGAGCAGTTCTTC. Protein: CSALRGGEQFF.